This T cell receptor (beta chain) was captured in a study of CD8 T cells in ankylosing spondylitis. Study-wide points: There were earlier reports of some motif variants in reactive arthritis synovial fluid and blood.

In regard to this clonotype: The target antigen is unknown.

V gave up 0 bases and J gave up 2 bases, with 10 bases separating them. CDR3 length: 15 amino acids. CDR1 is LNHDA and CDR2 is SQIVND in the germline V gene (reference sequence). TCRdb re-analysed the 5' RACE reads in MiXCR, keeping a single row per CDR3 protein. Of 150,000 or so distinct CDR3 sequences listed, 8.5% to 10% are singletons. V usage is TRBV19 and J usage is TRBJ1-1; unclear D gene. The specimen sequenced was blood, either unsorted or a sorted T cell fraction (not recorded which). The origin of this receptor is a female donor with ankylosing spondylitis or in good health (not recorded which). The CDR3 region is CASSIDPAANTEAFF. DNA of the CDR3: TGTGCCAGTAGTATAGATCCGGCAGCTAACACTGAAGCTTTCTTT.